Only a few counts were recorded for the clone carrying this TCR beta chain. Antigen: not known. The record originates from a study of PD-1 blockade in classical Hodgkin lymphoma. Regarding the study as a whole: CD8+ TCR diversity did not rise significantly by C4D1, unlike CD4+.

This CDR3 spans 16 amino acids. J gave up 7 bases and V 0 bases, and 7 bases lay outside the gene matches. CDR1 MNHEY and CDR2 SMNVEV come from the germline V gene (reference sequence). Profiled with immunoSEQ multiplex PCR; TCRdb holds only in-frame clones, not every one. The sample lists about 40,000 clones, 60% to 75% occurring once. After autologous stem cell transplantation all patients relapsed, and prior brentuximab vedotin exposure differed between cohorts. The receptor was derived from a human donor with classical Hodgkin lymphoma. Sequences were derived from peripheral blood mononuclear cells (PBMCs), sampled at baseline. This chain uses TRBV27 with TRBJ2-1; TRBD2 agrees at 9 bases. Written as DNA, the CDR3 is TGTGCCAGCAGTTTATCGATTAGCGGGAGCGGTAATGAGCAGTTCTTC. This encodes CASSLSISGSGNEQFF.